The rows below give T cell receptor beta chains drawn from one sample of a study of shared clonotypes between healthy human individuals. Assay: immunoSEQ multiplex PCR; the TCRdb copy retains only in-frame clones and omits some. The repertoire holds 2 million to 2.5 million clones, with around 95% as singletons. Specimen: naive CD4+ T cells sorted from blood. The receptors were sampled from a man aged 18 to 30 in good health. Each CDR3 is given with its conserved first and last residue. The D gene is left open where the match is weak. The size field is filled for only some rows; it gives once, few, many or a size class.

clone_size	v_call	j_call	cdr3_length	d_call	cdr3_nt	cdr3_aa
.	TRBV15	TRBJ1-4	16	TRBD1	TGTGCCACCAGCAGAGGACGGGACAGGGTGTATGAAAAACTGTTTTTT	CATSRGRDRVYEKLFF
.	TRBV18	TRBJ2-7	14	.	TGTGCCAGCTCACCACCAGGGGGGGGGAACGAGCAGTACTTC	CASSPPGGGNEQYF
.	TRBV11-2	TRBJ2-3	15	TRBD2	TGTGCCAGCAGCTTAACCACAAGGACTAGCGATACGCAGTATTTT	CASSLTTRTSDTQYF
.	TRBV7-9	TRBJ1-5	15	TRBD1	TGTGCCAGCAGCTTATCGGGACAGGGTGTCTCGCCCCAGCATTTT	CASSLSGQGVSPQHF
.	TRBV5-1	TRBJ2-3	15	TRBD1	TGCGCCAGCAGCCCCGGACAGGGGTTCACGGATACGCAGTATTTT	CASSPGQGFTDTQYF
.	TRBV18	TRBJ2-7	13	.	TGTGCCAGCTCACCCACTCCCACCTACGAGCAGTACTTC	CASSPTPTYEQYF
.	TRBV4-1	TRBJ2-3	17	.	TGCGCCAGCAGCAATTCCCCCCGGGGCCCCAAAGGGGACACGCAGTATTTT	CASSNSPRGPKGDTQYF
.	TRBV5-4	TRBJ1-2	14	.	TGTGCCAGCAGCTTGGGACAGGAACACTATGGCTACACCTTC	CASSLGQEHYGYTF
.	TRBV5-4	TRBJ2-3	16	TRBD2	TGTGCCAGCAGCTCCCTAGCGGGGGGACTCACAGATACGCAGTATTTT	CASSSLAGGLTDTQYF
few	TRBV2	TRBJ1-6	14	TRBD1	TGTGCCAGCGGCCAGGACAGGGGTAATTCACCCCTCCACTTT	CASGQDRGNSPLHF
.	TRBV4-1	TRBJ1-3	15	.	TGCGCCAGCAGCCAAGATTGGGGCTATGGAAACACCATATATTTT	CASSQDWGYGNTIYF
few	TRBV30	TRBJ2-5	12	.	TGTGCTCTTCAGGGGTGGGGAGAGACCCAGTACTTC	CALQGWGETQYF
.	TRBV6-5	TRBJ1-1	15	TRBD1	TGTGCCAGCAGTTACTCCACGGGGGACAGGCTTGAAGCTTTCTTT	CASSYSTGDRLEAFF
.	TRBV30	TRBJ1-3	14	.	TGTGCCTGGCAACCAGGGAGCTCTGGAAACACCATATATTTT	CAWQPGSSGNTIYF
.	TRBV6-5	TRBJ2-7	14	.	TGTGCCAGCAGTTACTATCAAGAAGCCTACGAGCAGTACTTC	CASSYYQEAYEQYF
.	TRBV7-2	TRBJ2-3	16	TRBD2	TGTGCCAGCAGCTTAGCCGGGACTAGCAATTCAGATACGCAGTATTTT	CASSLAGTSNSDTQYF
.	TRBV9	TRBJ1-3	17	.	TGTGCCAGCAGCGTAGAACGGAGCAGGGTGTGTGGAAACACCATATATTTT	CASSVERSRVCGNTIYF
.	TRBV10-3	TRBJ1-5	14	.	TGTGCCATCAGTGAGGGTGGTGCCCGCCAGCCCCAGCATTTT	CAISEGGARQPQHF
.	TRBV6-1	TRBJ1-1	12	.	TGTGCCAGCAGTGAAGTTGGAGTAGGAGCTTTCTTT	CASSEVGVGAFF
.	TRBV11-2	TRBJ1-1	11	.	TGTGCCAGCAGCCCAAAACTTGAAGCTTTCTTT	CASSPKLEAFF
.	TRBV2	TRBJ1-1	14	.	TGTGCCAGCAGTGTCTCCCAGGTCTCCACTGAAGCTTTCTTT	CASSVSQVSTEAFF
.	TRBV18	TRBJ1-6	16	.	TGTGCCAGCTCACCACTCGGACAGCCGTATAATTCACCCCTCCACTTT	CASSPLGQPYNSPLHF
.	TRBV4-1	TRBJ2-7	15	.	TGCGCCAGCAGCCGAGAGGGGTCTCAAAAAGGGGAGCAGTACTTC	CASSREGSQKGEQYF
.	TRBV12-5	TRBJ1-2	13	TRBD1	TGTGCTAGTGGTTTGGTCAGGGGGACCCAAAGCACCTTC	CASGLVRGTQSTF
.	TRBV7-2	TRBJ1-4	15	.	TGTGCCAGCAGCCGGGCGGCAGGGGTGGGTGAAAAACTGTTTTTT	CASSRAAGVGEKLFF
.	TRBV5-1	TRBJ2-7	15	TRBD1	TGCGCCAGCGGCGACAGGGGGCAAGTTACCTACGAGCAGTACTTC	CASGDRGQVTYEQYF
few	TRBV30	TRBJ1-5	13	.	TGTGCCTGGAGTACTGCCTTCAATCAGCCCCAGCATTTT	CAWSTAFNQPQHF
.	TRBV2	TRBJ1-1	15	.	TGTGCCAGCAGAAGGTTTACCTCAATGAACACTGAAGCTTTCTTT	CASRRFTSMNTEAFF
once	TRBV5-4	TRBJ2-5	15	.	TGTGCCAGCAGCTTGGGAAATGCGGGGCTGGAGACCCAGTACTTC	CASSLGNAGLETQYF
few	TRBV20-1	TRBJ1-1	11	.	TGCAGTCGCGGGGGGGACACTGAAGCTTTCTTT	CSRGGDTEAFF
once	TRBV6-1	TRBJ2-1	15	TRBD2	TGTGCCAGCACCAAGGGACTAGCGGGGCACAATGAGCAGTTCTTC	CASTKGLAGHNEQFF
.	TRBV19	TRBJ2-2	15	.	TGTGCCAGTAGAACCGGGACACTGAACACCGGGGAGCTGTTTTTT	CASRTGTLNTGELFF
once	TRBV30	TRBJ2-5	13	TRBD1	TGTGCCTGGAGTAGGGACAGAGGAGAGACCCAGTACTTC	CAWSRDRGETQYF
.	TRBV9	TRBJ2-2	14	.	TGTGCCAGCACCAGGGAGTTAACCGGTGGGGAGCTGTTTTTT	CASTRELTGGELFF
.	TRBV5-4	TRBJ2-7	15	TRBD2	TGTGCCAGCAGCTTAGAAGCGGGGGTACCCTACGAGCAGTACTTC	CASSLEAGVPYEQYF
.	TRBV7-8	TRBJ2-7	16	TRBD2	TGTGCCAGCAGCTTACTGAGCGGGAGGAGTATCTACGAGCAGTACTTC	CASSLLSGRSIYEQYF
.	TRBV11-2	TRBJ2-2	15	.	TGTGCCAGCAGCCCGTCACCTGGGAACACCGGGGAGCTGTTTTTT	CASSPSPGNTGELFF
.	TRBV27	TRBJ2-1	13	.	TGTGCCAGCAGCTCGGACCGACGGGGTGAGCAGTTCTTC	CASSSDRRGEQFF
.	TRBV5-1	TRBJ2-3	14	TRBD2	TGCGCCAGCAGTGGGACTAGCGGGACAGATACGCAGTATTTT	CASSGTSGTDTQYF
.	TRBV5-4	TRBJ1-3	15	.	TGTGCCAGCAGCTCCGACAAGACGGGTGGAAACACCATATATTTT	CASSSDKTGGNTIYF
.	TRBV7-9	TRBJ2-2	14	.	TGTGCCAGCAGCTTCCCACCGAACACCGGGGAGCTGTTTTTT	CASSFPPNTGELFF
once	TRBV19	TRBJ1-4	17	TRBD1	TGTGCCAGTAGTATAGACTCTTCCGGGACAGGGGTTGAAAAACTGTTTTTT	CASSIDSSGTGVEKLFF
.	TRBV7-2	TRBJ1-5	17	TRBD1	TGTGCCAGCAGCTCAGCGACGGGACAGGGGAGCGTTCAGCCCCAGCATTTT	CASSSATGQGSVQPQHF
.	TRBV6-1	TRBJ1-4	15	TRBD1	TGTGCCAGCGCCTGGACAGGAGCAACTAATGAAAAACTGTTTTTT	CASAWTGATNEKLFF
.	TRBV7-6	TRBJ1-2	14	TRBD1	TGTGCCAGCGGGGGAGGGACAGACAACTATGGCTACACCTTC	CASGGGTDNYGYTF
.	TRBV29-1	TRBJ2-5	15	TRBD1	TGCAGCGTTGGAGCCGGGACAGACCCTCAAGAGACCCAGTACTTC	CSVGAGTDPQETQYF
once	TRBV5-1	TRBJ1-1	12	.	TGCGCCAGCAGCTTGGTAAAGGGTTCAGCTTTCTTT	CASSLVKGSAFF
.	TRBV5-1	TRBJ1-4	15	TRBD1	TGCGCCAGCAGCACGGACAGGAGGGCTAATGAAAAACTGTTTTTT	CASSTDRRANEKLFF
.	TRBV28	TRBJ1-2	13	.	TGTGCCAGCAGTTTATGGGTCCTCCCGGGCTACACCTTC	CASSLWVLPGYTF
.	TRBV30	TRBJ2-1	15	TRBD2	TGTGCCTGGACCCTAGCGGGGGGGTCCTACAATGAGCAGTTCTTC	CAWTLAGGSYNEQFF
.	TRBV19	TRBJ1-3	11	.	TGTGCCACCGCGTCTGGAAACACCATATATTTT	CATASGNTIYF
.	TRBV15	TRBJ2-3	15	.	TGTGCCACCAGCAGGAACGAATGGGGGGAGGATACGCAGTATTTT	CATSRNEWGEDTQYF
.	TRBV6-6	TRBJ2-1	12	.	TGTGCCGGCAGGACTACAGGGTCTGAGCAGTTCTTC	CAGRTTGSEQFF
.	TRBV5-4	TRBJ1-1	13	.	TGTGCCAGCCTCCAGCACCCCGACACTGAAGCTTTCTTT	CASLQHPDTEAFF